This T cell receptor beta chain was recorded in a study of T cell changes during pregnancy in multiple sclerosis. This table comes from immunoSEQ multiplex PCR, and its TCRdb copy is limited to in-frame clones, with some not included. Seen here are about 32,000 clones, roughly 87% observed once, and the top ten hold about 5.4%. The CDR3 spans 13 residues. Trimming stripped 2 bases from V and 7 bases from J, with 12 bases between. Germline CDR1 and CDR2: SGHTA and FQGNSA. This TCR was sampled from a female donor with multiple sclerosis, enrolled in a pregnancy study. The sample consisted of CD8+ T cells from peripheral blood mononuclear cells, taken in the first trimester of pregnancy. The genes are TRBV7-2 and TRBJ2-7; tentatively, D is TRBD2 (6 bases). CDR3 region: CASSLSAGWEQYF. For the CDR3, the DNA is TGTGCCAGCAGCTTATCCGCGGGATGGGAGCAGTACTTC. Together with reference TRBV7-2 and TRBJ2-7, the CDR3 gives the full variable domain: GAGVSQSPSNKVTEKGKDVELRCDPISGHTALYWYRQSLGQGLEFLIYFQGNSAPDKSGLPSDRFSAERTGGSVSTLTIQRTQQEDSAVYLCASSLSAGWEQYFGPGTRLTVT.